A selection of T cell receptor beta chains follows, all from one sample in a study of blood T cell repertoires in COVID-19. The data were produced by immunoSEQ multiplex PCR, yet TCRdb's version contains in-frame clones alone and is incomplete. The sample contains about 160,000 clones, 85% to 95% of which appear only once. Sequenced: peripheral blood. The receptors originated from a woman aged 45-65 years with acute or convalescent COVID-19. The CDR3 runs from the conserved cysteine through the conserved F or W. D genes are given only for firm matches.

j_call v_call d_call cdr3_aa cdr3_nt
TRBJ1-4 TRBV7-2 - CASSSGATNEKLFF TGTGCCAGCAGCTCGGGTGCAACTAATGAAAAACTGTTTTTT
TRBJ2-7 TRBV2 - CASMSRGYEQYF TGTGCCAGCATGTCCAGGGGTTACGAGCAGTACTTC
TRBJ1-5 TRBV28 - CASSLRGSVQPQHF TGTGCCAGCAGTTTAAGGGGGTCCGTACAGCCCCAGCATTTT
TRBJ1-6 TRBV5-1 - CASSFGHSSSPLHF TGCGCCAGCAGCTTCGGACATTCTAGTTCACCCCTCCACTTT
TRBJ1-5 TRBV2 - CASSEARAGGRGQPQHF TGTGCCAGCAGTGAAGCGCGTGCTGGAGGACGGGGTCAGCCCCAGCATTTT
TRBJ2-1 TRBV6-5 TRBD2 CASSYPVSGGYNEQFF TGTGCCAGCAGTTACCCCGTTAGCGGGGGCTACAATGAGCAGTTCTTC
TRBJ1-2 TRBV18 - CASSPEDRPYGYTF TGTGCCAGCTCCCCAGAAGACAGGCCCTATGGCTACACCTTC
TRBJ2-7 TRBV5-8 TRBD2 CASSLASGILLSYEQYF TGTGCCAGCAGCTTGGCTAGCGGAATACTCCTCTCCTACGAGCAGTACTTC
TRBJ1-1 TRBV19 - CASSKGRLNTEAFF TGTGCCAGTAGTAAGGGGCGACTGAACACTGAAGCTTTCTTT
TRBJ1-2 TRBV6-2/TRBV6-3 - CASSYLRAKSNYGYTF TGTGCCAGCAGTTATCTGAGGGCTAAATCTAACTATGGCTACACCTTC
TRBJ2-1 TRBV4-3 TRBD2 CASSPRTSGITNEQFF TGCGCCAGCAGCCCCCGGACTAGCGGAATAACCAATGAGCAGTTCTTC
TRBJ1-6 TRBV11-2 - CASSFPRGVGSSYNSPLHF TGTGCCAGCAGCTTCCCTCGGGGGGTCGGGAGCTCCTATAATTCACCCCTCCACTTT
TRBJ1-5 TRBV5-5 TRBD1 CASRSGQGGQPQHF TGTGCCAGCAGGTCCGGACAGGGGGGACAGCCCCAGCATTTT